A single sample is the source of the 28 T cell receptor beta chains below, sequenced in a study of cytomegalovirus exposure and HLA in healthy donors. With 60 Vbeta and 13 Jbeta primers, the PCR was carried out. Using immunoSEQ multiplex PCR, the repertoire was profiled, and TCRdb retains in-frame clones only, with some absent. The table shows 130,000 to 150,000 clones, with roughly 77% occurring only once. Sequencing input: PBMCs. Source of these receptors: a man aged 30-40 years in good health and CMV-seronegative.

CDR3 amino acids: CASSLVAGGLTDTQYF. As DNA, the CDR3 is TGTGCCAGCAGCTTAGTAGCGGGGGGGCTTACAGATACGCAGTATTTT. This chain links TRBV11-2 with TRBJ2-3; 11 bases line up with TRBD2. The CDR3 is made up of 16 amino acids. V shed 1 base, J shed 3 bases, and the junction held 3 bases outside the gene matches. Germline loops: CDR1 SGHAT, CDR2 FQNNGV.

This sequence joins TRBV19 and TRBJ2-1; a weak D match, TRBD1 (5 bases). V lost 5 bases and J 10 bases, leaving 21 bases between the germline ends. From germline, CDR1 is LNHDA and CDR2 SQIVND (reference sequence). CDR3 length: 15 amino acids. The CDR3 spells CASSPLVGHGEEQFF. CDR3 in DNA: TGTGCCAGTAGTCCCCTAGTGGGGCATGGTGAGGAGCAGTTCTTC. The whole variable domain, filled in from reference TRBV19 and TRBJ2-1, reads DGGITQSPKYLFRKEGQNVTLSCEQNLNHDAMYWYRQDPGQGLRLIYYSQIVNDFQKGDIAEGYSVSREKKESFPLTVTSAQKNPTAFYLCASSPLVGHGEEQFFGPGTRLTVL.

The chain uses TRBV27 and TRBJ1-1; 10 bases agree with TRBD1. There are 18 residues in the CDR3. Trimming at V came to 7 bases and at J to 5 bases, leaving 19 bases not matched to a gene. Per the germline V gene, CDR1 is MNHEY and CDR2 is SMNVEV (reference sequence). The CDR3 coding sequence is TGTGCCAGCAAGTTTTTATCCGGGACAGGGGTCGGGAGGACTGAAGCTTTCTTT. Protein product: CASKFLSGTGVGRTEAFF.

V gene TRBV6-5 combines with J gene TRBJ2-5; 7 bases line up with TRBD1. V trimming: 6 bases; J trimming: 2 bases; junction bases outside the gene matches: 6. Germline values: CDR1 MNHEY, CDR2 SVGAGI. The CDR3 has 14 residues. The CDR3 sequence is CASRRTGVQETQYF. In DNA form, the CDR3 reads TGTGCCAGCAGGAGAACAGGGGTACAAGAGACCCAGTACTTC.

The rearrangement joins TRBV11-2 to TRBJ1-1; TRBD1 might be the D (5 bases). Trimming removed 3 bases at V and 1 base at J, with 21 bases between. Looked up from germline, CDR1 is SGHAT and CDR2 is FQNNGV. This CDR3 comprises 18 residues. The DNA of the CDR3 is TGTGCCAGCAGCTTTAGCGGAACGAGGGGACTCTCGAACACTGAAGCTTTCTTT. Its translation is CASSFSGTRGLSNTEAFF.

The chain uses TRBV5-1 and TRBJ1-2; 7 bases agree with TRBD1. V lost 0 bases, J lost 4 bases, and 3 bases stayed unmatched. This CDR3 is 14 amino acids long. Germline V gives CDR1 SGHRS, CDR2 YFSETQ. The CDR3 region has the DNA TGCGCCAGCAGCTTGGTAGGGGGCACCTATGGCTACACCTTC. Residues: CASSLVGGTYGYTF.

The CDR3 sequence is CASRATGDYEQYF. As DNA, the CDR3 is TGTGCCAGCAGGGCCACCGGGGACTACGAGCAGTACTTC. The chain couples TRBV6-5 to TRBJ2-7; D may be TRBD2 (5 bases). This CDR3 is 13 amino acids long. CDR1 MNHEY and CDR2 SVGAGI come from the germline V gene. The V end was cut by 6 bases, the J end by 3 bases, with 12 bases between.

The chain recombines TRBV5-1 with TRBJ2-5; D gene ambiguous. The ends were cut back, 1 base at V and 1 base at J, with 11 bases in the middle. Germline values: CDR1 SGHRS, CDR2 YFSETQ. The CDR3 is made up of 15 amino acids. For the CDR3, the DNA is TGCGCCAGCAGCTTGTCGGCGGCTATCCAAGAGACCCAGTACTTC. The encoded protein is CASSLSAAIQETQYF.

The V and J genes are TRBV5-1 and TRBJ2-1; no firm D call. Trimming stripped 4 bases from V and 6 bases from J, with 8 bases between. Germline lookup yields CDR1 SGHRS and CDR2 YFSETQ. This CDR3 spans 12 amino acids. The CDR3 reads CASSPPGNEQFF. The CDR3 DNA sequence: TGCGCCAGCAGCCCCCCCGGCAATGAGCAGTTCTTC.

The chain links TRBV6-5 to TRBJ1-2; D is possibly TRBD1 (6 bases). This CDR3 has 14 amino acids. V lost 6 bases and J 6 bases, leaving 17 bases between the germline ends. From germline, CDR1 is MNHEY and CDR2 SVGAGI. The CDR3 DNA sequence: TGTGCCAGCAGCCCCAGGGGCCCGTTGGATGGCTACACCTTC. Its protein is CASSPRGPLDGYTF.

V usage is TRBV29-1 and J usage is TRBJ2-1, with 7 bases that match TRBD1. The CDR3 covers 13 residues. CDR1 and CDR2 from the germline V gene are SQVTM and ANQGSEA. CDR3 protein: CSYNRGLGNEQFF. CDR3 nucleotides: TGCAGTTATAACAGGGGTCTGGGTAATGAGCAGTTCTTC.

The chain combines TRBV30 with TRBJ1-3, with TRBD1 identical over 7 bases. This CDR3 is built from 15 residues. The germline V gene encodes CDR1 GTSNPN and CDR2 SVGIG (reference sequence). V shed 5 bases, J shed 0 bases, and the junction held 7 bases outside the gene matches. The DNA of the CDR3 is TGTGCCTGGGAGATGACAGGGTTCTCTGGAAACACCATATATTTT. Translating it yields CAWEMTGFSGNTIYF. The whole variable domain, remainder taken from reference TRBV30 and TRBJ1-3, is SQTIHQWPATLVQPVGSPLSLECTVEGTSNPNLYWYRQAAGRGLQLLFYSVGIGQISSEVPQNLSASRPQDRQFILSSKKLLLSDSGFYLCAWEMTGFSGNTIYFGEGSWLTVV.

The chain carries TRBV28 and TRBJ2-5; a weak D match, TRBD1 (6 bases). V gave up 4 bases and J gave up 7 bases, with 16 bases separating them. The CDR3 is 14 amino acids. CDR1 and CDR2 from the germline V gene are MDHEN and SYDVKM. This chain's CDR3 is CASSSPQGLSTQYF. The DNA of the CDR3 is TGTGCCAGCAGTTCCCCACAGGGCTTATCGACCCAGTACTTC.

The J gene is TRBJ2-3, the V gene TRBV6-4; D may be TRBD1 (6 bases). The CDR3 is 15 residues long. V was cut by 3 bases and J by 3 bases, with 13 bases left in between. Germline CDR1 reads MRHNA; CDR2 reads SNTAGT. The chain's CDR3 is CASSDEGGVTDTQYF. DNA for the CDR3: TGTGCCAGCAGTGATGAAGGGGGAGTGACAGATACGCAGTATTTT.

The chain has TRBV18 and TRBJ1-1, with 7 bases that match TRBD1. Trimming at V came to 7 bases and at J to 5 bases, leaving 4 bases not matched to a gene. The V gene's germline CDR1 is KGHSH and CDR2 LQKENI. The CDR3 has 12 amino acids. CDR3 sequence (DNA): TGTGCCAGCTTGAACAGGGGTACTGAAGCTTTCTTT. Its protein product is CASLNRGTEAFF.

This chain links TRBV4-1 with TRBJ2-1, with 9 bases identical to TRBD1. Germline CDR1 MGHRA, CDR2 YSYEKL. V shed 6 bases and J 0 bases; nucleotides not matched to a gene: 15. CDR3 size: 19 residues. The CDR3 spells CASSSNSGQGSSSYNEQFF. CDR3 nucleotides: TGCGCCAGCAGTTCTAACTCTGGACAGGGGTCATCCTCCTACAATGAGCAGTTCTTC.

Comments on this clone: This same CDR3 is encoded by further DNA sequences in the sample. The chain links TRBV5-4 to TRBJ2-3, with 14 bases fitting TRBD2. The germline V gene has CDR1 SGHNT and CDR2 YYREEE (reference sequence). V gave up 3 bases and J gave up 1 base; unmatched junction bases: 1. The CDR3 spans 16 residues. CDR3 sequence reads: CASSSGLAGGTDTQYF. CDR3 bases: TGTGCCAGCAGCTCGGGACTAGCGGGGGGCACAGATACGCAGTATTTT.

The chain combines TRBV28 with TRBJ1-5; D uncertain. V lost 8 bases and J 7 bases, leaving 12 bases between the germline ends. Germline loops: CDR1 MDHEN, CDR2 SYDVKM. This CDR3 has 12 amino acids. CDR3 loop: CASRIGGQPQHF. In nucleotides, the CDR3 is TGTGCCAGCCGGATAGGAGGGCAGCCCCAGCATTTT.

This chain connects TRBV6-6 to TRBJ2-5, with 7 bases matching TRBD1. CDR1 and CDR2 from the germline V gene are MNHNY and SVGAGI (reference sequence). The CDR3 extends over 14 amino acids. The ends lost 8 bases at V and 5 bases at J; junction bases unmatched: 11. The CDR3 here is CASFGQGVWETQYF. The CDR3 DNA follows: TGTGCCAGCTTCGGGCAGGGGGTTTGGGAGACCCAGTACTTC.

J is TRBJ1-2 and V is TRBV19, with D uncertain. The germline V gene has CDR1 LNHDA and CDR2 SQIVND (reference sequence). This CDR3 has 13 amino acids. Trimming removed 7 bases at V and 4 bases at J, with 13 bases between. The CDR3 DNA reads TGTGCCAGTAAGGAGGGAAGCAGCTATGGCTACACCTTC. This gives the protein CASKEGSSYGYTF.

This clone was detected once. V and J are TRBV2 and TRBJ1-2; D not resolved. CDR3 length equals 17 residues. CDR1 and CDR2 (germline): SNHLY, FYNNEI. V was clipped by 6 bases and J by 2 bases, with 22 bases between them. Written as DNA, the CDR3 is TGTGCCAGCAGATACCTCCGCGACACCAACCCCAACTATGGCTACACCTTC. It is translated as CASRYLRDTNPNYGYTF.

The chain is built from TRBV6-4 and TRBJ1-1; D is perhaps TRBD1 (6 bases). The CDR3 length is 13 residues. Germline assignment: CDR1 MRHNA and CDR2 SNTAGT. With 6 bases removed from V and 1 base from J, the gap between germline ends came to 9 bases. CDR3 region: CASRRQENTEAFF. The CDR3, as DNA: TGTGCCAGCAGAAGACAGGAGAACACTGAAGCTTTCTTT.

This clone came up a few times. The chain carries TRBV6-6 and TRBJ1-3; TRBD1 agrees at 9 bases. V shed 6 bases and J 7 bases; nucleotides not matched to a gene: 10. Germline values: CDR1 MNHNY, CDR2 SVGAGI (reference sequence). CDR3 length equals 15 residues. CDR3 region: CASREKGTGRNTIYF. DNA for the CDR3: TGTGCCAGCAGGGAGAAGGGGACAGGGAGGAACACCATATATTTT.

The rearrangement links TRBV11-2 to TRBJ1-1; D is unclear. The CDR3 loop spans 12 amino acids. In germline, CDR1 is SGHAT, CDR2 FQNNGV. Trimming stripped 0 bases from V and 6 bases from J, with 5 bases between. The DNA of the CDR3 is TGTGCCAGCAGCTTAGATGGAGCTGAAGCTTTCTTT. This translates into CASSLDGAEAFF.

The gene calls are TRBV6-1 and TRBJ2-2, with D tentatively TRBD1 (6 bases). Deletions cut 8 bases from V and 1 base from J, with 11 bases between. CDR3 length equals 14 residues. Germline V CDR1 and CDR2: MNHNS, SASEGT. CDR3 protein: CASSVQGNTGELFF. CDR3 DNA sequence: TGTGCCAGCTCGGTACAGGGGAACACCGGGGAGCTGTTTTTT.

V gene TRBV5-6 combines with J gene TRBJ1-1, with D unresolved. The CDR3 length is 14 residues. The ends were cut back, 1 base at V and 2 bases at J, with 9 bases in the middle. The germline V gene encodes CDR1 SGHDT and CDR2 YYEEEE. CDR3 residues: CASSLLGENTEAFF. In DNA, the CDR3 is TGTGCCAGCAGCTTGTTGGGAGAAAACACTGAAGCTTTCTTT.

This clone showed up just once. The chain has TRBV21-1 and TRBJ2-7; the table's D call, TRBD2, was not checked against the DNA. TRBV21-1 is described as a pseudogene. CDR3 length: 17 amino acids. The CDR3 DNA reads TGTGCCAGCAGCAAAGACCAACTCGGGACTAGCACCTACGAGCAGTACTTC. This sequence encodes CASSKDQLGTSTYEQYF.

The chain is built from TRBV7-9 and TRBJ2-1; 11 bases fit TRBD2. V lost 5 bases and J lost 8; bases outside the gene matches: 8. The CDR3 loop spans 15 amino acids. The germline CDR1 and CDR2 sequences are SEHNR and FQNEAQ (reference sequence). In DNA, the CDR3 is TGTGCCAGCAGCCCAAGTAGCGGGAGGGCCGATGAGCAGTTCTTC. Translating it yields CASSPSSGRADEQFF.